The entry that follows covers one TCR beta chain sequence. These data originate in a study of blood T cell repertoires in COVID-19. About the research overall: Sites in the United States, Italy and Spain provided acute and convalescent COVID-19 samples. Sources were T cells, B-cell-depleted T cells, or PBMCs; the material itself was cDNA or gDNA.

V was shortened by 4 bases and J by 6 bases, with 18 bases between the two germline ends. The CDR3 consists of 16 residues. The germline V gene has CDR1 LGHNA and CDR2 YSLEER. Per the original data handling: Amplifying reference gene primers gave estimates of nucleated cell counts. Repertoires were generated with immunoSEQ multiplex PCR, while TCRdb's copy carries only in-frame clones and drops some. V, J and clone size derive from that table, while D and trimming were established from the DNA sequence. The data hold a few hundred thousand clones, with 65% to 90% observed a single time. Enrolment of Seattle patients took place during active infection, and they were followed longitudinally.

The rearrangement uses TRBV4-3 and TRBJ1-4; D unresolved. Sequencing was carried out using peripheral blood. The origin of this receptor is an older woman with COVID-19, enrolled during active disease. The CDR3 nucleotides are TGCGCCAGCAGCCGTACCGCAACGACTCGTGATGAAAAACTGTTTTTT. Its protein product is CASSRTATTRDEKLFF.